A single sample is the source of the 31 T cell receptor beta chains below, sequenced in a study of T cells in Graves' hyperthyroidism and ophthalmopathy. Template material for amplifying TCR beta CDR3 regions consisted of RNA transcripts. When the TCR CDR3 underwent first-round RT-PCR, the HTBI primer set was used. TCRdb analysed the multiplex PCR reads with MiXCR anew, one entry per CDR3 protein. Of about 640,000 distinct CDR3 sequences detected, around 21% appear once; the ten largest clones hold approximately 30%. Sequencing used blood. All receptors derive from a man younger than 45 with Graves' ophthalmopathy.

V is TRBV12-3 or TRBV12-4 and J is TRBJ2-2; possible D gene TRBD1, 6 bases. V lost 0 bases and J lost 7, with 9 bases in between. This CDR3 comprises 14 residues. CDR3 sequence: CASSLARGIGELFF. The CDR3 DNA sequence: TGTGCCAGCAGTTTAGCGAGGGGGATCGGGGAGCTGTTTTTT.

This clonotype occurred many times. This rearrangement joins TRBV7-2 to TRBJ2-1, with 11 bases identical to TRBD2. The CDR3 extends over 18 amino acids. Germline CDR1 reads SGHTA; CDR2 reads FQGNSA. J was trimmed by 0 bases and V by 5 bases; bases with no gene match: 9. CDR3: CASSLGTSGYSSYNEQFF. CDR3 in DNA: TGTGCCAGCAGCCTCGGGACTAGCGGTTACAGCTCCTACAATGAGCAGTTCTTC. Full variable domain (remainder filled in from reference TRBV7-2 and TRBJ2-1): GAGVSQSPSNKVTEKGKDVELRCDPISGHTALYWYRQSLGQGLEFLIYFQGNSAPDKSGLPSDRFSAERTGGSVSTLTIQRTQQEDSAVYLCASSLGTSGYSSYNEQFFGPGTRLTVL.

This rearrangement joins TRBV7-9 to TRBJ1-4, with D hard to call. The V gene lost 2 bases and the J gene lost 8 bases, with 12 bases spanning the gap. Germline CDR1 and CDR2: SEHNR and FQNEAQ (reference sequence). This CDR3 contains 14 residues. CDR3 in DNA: TGTGCCAGCAGCTTATTCACCGGTGTAGAAAAACTGTTTTTT. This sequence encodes CASSLFTGVEKLFF.

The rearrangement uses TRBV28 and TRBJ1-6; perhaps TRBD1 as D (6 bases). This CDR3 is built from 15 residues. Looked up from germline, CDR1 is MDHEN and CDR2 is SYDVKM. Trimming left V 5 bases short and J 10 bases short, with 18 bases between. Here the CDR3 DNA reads TGTGCCAGCAGTCTCAGTGAGGGGGGGGGGTCACCCCTCCACTTT. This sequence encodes CASSLSEGGGSPLHF.

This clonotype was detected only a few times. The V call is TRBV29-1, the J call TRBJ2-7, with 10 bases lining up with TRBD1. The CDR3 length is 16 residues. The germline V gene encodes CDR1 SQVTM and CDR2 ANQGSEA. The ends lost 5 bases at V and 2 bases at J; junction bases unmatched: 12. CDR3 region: CSVRGGRDRGAYEQYF. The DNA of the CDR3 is TGCAGCGTTCGAGGTGGCAGGGACAGGGGCGCCTACGAGCAGTACTTC.

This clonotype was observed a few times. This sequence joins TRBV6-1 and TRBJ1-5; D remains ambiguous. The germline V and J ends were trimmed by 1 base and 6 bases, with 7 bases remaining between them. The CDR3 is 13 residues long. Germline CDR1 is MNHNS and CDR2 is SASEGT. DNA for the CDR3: TGTGCCAGCAGTGAAGGGTTGGGTCAGCCCCAGCATTTT. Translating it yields CASSEGLGQPQHF.

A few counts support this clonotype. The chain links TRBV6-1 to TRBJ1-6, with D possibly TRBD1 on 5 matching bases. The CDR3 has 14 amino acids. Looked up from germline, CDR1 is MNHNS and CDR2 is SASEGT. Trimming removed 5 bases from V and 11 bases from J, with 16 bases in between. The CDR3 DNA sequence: TGTGCCAGCAGTTGGGATACAGGAACAACACCCCTCCACTTT. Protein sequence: CASSWDTGTTPLHF.

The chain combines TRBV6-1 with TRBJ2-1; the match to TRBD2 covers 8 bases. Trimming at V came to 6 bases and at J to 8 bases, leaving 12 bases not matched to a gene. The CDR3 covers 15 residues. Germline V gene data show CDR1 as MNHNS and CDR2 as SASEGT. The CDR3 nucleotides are TGTGCCAGCAGGGCCCTCGGGACTAGGTCTCATGAGCAGTTCTTC. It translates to CASRALGTRSHEQFF.

CDR3 loop: CASSYPPSGRSSYEQYF. The CDR3 DNA follows: TGTGCCAGCAGTTACCCCCCTAGCGGGAGGAGCTCCTACGAGCAGTACTTC. V and J are TRBV6-7 and TRBJ2-7, with 11 positions matching TRBD2. TRBV6-7 is annotated as an ORF whose role is uncertain. This CDR3 spans 17 amino acids. V trimming: 2 bases; J trimming: 0 bases; junction bases outside the gene matches: 6.

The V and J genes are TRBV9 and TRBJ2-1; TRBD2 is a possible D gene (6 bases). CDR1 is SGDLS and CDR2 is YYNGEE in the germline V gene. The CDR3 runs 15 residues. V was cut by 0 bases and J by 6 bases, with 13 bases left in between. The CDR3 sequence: CASSVDGRSGNEQFF. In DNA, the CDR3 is TGTGCCAGCAGCGTAGATGGGAGGTCGGGCAATGAGCAGTTCTTC.

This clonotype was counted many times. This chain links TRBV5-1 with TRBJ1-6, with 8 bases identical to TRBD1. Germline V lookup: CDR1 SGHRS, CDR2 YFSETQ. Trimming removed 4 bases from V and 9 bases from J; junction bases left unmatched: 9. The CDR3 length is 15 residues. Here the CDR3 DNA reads TGCGCCAGCAGCGTGGACAGGGTGGAGGGTTCACCCCTCCACTTT. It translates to CASSVDRVEGSPLHF.

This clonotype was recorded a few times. The CDR3 sequence: CASSPIAGDYNEQFF. The CDR3, as DNA: TGTGCCAGCTCCCCGATAGCGGGGGACTACAATGAGCAGTTCTTC. The V gene is TRBV18, the J gene TRBJ2-1; TRBD2 matches at 9 bases. Germline trimming cut 6 bases from V and 3 bases from J; bases unmatched to any gene: 6. The germline gives CDR1 KGHSH, CDR2 LQKENI. There are 15 residues in the CDR3.

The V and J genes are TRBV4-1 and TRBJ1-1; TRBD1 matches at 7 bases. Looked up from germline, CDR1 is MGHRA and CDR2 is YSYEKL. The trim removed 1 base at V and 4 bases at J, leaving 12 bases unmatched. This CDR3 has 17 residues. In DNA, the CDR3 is TGCGCCAGCAGCCAAGGAATGTCAGGGGGAGGGGGCACTGAAGCTTTCTTT. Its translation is CASSQGMSGGGGTEAFF.

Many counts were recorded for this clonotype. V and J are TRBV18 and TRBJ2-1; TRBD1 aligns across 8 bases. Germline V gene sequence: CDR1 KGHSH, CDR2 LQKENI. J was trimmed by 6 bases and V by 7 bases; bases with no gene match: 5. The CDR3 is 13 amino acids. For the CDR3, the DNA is TGTGCCAGCTTCAAACAGGGGGGCAATGAGCAGTTCTTC. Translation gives CASFKQGGNEQFF.

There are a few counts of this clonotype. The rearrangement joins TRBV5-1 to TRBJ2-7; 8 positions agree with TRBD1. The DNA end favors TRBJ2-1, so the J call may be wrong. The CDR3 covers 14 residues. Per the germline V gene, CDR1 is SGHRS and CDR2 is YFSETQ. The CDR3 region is CASSFGQGPYEQFF. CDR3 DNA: TGCGCCAGCAGCTTCGGACAGGGTCCCTACGAGCAGTTCTTC.

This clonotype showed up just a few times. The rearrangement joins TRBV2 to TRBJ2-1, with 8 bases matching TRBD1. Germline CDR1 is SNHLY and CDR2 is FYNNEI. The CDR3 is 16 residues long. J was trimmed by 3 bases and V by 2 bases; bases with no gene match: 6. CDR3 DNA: TGTGCCAGCAGTGAAAACACAGGGGGTTACTACAATGAGCAGTTCTTC. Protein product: CASSENTGGYYNEQFF.

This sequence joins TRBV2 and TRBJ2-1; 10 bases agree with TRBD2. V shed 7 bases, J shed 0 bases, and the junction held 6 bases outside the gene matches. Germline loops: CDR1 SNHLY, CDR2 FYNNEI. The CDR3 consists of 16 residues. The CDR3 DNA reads TGTGCCAGCATCGGACTAGCGGTTAGCTCCTACAATGAGCAGTTCTTC. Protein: CASIGLAVSSYNEQFF.

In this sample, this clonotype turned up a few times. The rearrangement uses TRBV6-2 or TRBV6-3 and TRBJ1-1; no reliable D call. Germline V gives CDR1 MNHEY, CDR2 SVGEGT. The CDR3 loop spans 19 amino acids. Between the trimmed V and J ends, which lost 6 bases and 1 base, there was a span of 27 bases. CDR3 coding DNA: TGTGCCAGCAGGTTACTATCCCCAATCGGCGACATACCGAACACTGAAGCTTTCTTT. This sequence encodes CASRLLSPIGDIPNTEAFF.

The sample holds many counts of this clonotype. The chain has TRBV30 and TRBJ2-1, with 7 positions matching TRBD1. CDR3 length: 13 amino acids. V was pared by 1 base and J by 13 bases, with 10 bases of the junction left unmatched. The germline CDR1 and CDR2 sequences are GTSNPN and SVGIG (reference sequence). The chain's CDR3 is CAWSESRQGQQFF. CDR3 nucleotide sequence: TGTGCCTGGAGTGAATCCCGACAGGGCCAACAGTTCTTC.

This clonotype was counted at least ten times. CDR3 sequence (DNA): TGCAGTGCCCTGGACCGGGGAGATACGCAGTATTTT. Protein: CSALDRGDTQYF. The chain joins TRBV20-1 to TRBJ2-3, with D possibly being TRBD2 (5 bases). Trimming cost V 6 bases and J 5 bases, with 12 bases left between them. Per the germline V gene, CDR1 is DFQATT and CDR2 is SNEGSKA (reference sequence). The CDR3 is made up of 12 amino acids.

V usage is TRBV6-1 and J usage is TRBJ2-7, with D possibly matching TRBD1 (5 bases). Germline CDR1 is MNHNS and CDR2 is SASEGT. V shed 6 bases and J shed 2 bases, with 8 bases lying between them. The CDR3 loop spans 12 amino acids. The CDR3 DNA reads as TGTGCCAGCAGGACAGATACCTACGAGCAGTACTTC. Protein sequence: CASRTDTYEQYF.

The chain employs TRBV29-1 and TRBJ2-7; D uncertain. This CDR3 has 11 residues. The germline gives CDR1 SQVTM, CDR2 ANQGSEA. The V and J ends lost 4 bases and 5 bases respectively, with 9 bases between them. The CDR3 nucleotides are TGCAGCGTTGCAGGCCTTCACGAGCAGTACTTC. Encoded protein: CSVAGLHEQYF.

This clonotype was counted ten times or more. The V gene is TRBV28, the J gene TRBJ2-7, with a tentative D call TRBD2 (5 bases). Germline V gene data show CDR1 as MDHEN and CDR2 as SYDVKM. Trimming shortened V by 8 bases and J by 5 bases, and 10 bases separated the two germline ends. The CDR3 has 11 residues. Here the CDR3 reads CASGRGNEQYF. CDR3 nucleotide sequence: TGTGCCAGCGGAAGAGGGAACGAGCAGTACTTC.

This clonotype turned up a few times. This CDR3 is CASSSGTSGGETQYF. For the CDR3, the DNA is TGTGCCAGCAGCTCAGGGACTAGCGGGGGAGAGACCCAGTACTTC. This chain uses TRBV7-6 with TRBJ2-5, with TRBD2 identical over 14 bases. The V and J ends lost 4 bases and 4 bases, in that order; junction bases with no gene match: 2. CDR1 is SGHVS, CDR2 FNYEAQ, per germline. This CDR3 has 15 residues.

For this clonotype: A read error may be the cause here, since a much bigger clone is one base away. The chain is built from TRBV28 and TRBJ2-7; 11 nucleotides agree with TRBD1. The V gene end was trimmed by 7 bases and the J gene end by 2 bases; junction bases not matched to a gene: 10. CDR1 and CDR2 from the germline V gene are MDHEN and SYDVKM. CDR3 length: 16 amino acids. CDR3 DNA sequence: TGTGCCAGCATTCACCCACCGGGACAGGGGGCCTACGAGCAGTACTTC. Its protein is CASIHPPGQGAYEQYF.

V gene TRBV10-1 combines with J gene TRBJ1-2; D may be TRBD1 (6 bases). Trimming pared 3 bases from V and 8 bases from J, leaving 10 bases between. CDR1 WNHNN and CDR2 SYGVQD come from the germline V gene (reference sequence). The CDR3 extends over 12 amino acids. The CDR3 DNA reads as TGCGCCAGCAGTGATGCTGGACAGGGCTACACCTTC. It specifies CASSDAGQGYTF.

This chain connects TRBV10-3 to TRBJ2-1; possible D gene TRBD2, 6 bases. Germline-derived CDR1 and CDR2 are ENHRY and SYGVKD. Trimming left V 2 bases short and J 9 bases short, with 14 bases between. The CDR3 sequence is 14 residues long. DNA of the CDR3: TGTGCCATCAGTGAGGTACGGGAGCTAGGTGAGCAGTTCTTC. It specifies CAISEVRELGEQFF.

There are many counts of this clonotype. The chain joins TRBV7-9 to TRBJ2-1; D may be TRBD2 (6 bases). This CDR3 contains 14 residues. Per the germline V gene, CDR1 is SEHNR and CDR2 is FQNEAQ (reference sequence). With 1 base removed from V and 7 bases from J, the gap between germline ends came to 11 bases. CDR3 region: CASSLDGGWNEQFF. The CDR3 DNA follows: TGTGCCAGCAGCTTAGACGGAGGGTGGAATGAGCAGTTCTTC. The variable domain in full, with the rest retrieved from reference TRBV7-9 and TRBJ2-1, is DTGVSQNPRHKITKRGQNVTFRCDPISEHNRLYWYRQTLGQGPEFLTYFQNEAQLEKSRLLSDRFSAERPKGSFSTLEIQRTEQGDSAMYLCASSLDGGWNEQFFGPGTRLTVL.

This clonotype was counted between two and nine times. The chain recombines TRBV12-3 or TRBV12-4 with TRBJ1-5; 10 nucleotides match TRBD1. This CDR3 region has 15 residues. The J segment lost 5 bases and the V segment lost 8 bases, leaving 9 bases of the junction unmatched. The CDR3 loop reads CASGRKGQGHQPQHF. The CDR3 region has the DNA TGTGCCAGCGGGAGGAAGGGACAGGGGCATCAGCCCCAGCATTTT.

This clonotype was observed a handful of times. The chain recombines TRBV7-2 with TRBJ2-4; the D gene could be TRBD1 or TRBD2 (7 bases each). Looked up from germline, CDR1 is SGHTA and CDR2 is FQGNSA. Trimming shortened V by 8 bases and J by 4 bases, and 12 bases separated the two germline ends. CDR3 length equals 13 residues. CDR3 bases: TGTGCCAGCCAGGGGGGGCCGAAAAACATTCAGTACTTC. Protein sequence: CASQGGPKNIQYF. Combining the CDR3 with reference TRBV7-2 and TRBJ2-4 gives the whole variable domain GAGVSQSPSNKVTEKGKDVELRCDPISGHTALYWYRQSLGQGLEFLIYFQGNSAPDKSGLPSDRFSAERTGGSVSTLTIQRTQQEDSAVYLCASQGGPKNIQYFGAGTRLSVL.

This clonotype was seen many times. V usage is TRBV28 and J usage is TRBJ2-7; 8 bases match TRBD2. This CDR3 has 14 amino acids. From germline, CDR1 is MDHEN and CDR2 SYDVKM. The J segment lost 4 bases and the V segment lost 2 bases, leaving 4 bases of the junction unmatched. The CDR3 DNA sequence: TGTGCCAGCAGTTTACGCGGGAGGTGGTACGAGCAGTACTTC. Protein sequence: CASSLRGRWYEQYF.